This entry features one T cell receptor (beta chain) sequence. What it recognizes is unknown. The data stem from a study of T cells in localized non-small cell lung cancer. Study conclusions and caveats: Adjacent uninvolved lung tissue had the highest T cell clonality, exceeding tumor.

V shed 1 base and J 4 bases; nucleotides not matched to a gene: 6. Germline loops: CDR1 SGHNT, CDR2 YENEEA. The CDR3 contains 16 residues. Clones were read by immunoSEQ multiplex PCR, and TCRdb kept only the in-frame ones, dropping some. Of fewer than 45,000 clones listed, roughly 90% are singletons. This sequence was found in a female donor older than 55 with stage I squamous cell lung carcinoma. The chain joins TRBV11-3 to TRBJ2-2, with 7 bases aligning to TRBD2. The sample was peripheral blood, taken before any cancer treatment. CDR3 in amino acids: CASSLVAGVTTGELFF. The DNA of the CDR3 is TGTGCCAGCAGCTTAGTTGCGGGAGTTACCACCGGGGAGCTGTTTTTT.